This T cell receptor (beta chain) was identified in a study of beta chain features in type 1 diabetes. Overall study context: Researchers looked at about 110 million sorted cells across all samples.

In its sample, this clone was seen once. Sorting of CD4+ naive, central memory, regulatory and stem cell-like memory cells was performed via CD45RO/CCR7/CD25/CD127/CD95/CD27. CDR1 and CDR2 from the germline V gene are MNHEY and SVGAGI. V was cut by 5 bases and J by 3 bases, with 13 bases left in between. The CDR3 consists of 14 residues. Expressed TCRB transcripts were sequenced after all isolated RNA was converted to cDNA. The assay was immunoSEQ multiplex PCR, and TCRdb's table has in-frame clones only and misses some. Here the sample spans 300,000 to 450,000 clones, 15% to 20% being singletons. This sequence originates from a woman between 18 and 29 years old in good health. Sequencing was done on a sample of naive CD4+ T cells from blood. The rearrangement joins TRBV6-5 to TRBJ1-2, with D maybe TRBD1 (5 bases). CDR3 DNA: TGTGCCAGCAGTAGGCAGGGTGGCGACTATGGCTACACCTTC. Amino acid sequence: CASSRQGGDYGYTF.